This TCR beta chain was documented in a study of T and B cells in COVID-19 patients. About the study: Recovered patients mostly had mild to moderate COVID-19 managed as outpatients.

CDR1 is MNHNY, CDR2 SVGAGI, per germline (reference sequence). The CDR3 has 13 amino acids. V was cut by 7 bases and J by 5 bases, with 13 bases left in between. Blood genomic DNA input for TRB amplification was 250-500 ng. By its share, this clonotype is medium-sized (0.01 to 0.1%). Its target is unknown. Multiplex PCR with BIOMED2 TRB-A/B primer pools amplified TRB rearrangements. TCRdb ran MiXCR on the multiplex PCR reads and lists one entry per CDR3 protein. The sample holds under 8,000 distinct CDR3 sequences, roughly 26% seen once. Findings and limits, study-wide: Patients with COVID-19 reportedly showed strongly skewed T cell receptor beta variable and joining gene usage.

This chain joins TRBV6-6 and TRBJ2-3; maybe TRBD2 (6 bases). Input material: blood. This clonotype originated in a human donor with active COVID-19. CDR3 region: CASTKEGRDTQYF. The CDR3, as DNA: TGTGCCAGCACCAAGGAGGGAAGAGATACGCAGTATTTT.